The rows below give T cell receptor beta chains drawn from one sample of a study of Graves' ophthalmopathy and Graves' hyperthyroidism. TCRdb independently ran MiXCR on the multiplex PCR reads; one entry per CDR3 protein. The sample has about 220,000 distinct CDR3 sequences, 20% to 25% seen once. Sequencing used peripheral blood. The receptors derive from a woman between 50 and 59 years old with Graves' ophthalmopathy. Both conserved end residues are part of each CDR3. The order of the fields is clone size, V gene, J gene, CDR3 protein. The listing skips clone size in some rows; elsewhere it reads once, few, many or a size class.

>few|TRBV15|TRBJ2-2
CATSRASPGLGELFF
>many|TRBV10-1|TRBJ2-5
CASSPVRSGQETQYF
>many|TRBV12-3/TRBV12-4|TRBJ1-5
CASRRDGDQPQHF
>many|TRBV28|TRBJ1-1
CASKSGQLNTEAFF
>few|TRBV4-1|TRBJ1-1
CASSHYSSRLFHTEAFF
>NA|TRBV3-1|TRBJ2-7
CASSQEAGGYEQYF
>many|TRBV6-1|TRBJ2-7
CASSLVSSGISYEQYF
>many|TRBV5-4|TRBJ1-1
CASSSAKGLSEAFF
>many|TRBV2|TRBJ1-1
CASGDPSTGNTEAFF
>once|TRBV12-3/TRBV12-4|TRBJ1-1
CASSSPLTRNTEAFF
>many|TRBV20-1|TRBJ2-7
CSARDRALAGWDEQYF
>once|TRBV29-1|TRBJ2-5
CSVDSGGIQETQYF
>many|TRBV5-1|TRBJ2-7
CASSLAGDFEQYF
>many|TRBV12-3/TRBV12-4|TRBJ1-1
CASSLLPANTEAFF
>many|TRBV24-1|TRBJ1-5
CATSEARGSNQPQHF
>many|TRBV7-2|TRBJ1-3
CASSLSGSSGNTIYF
>many|TRBV20-1|TRBJ1-2
CSARDPMTSYGYTF
>NA|TRBV18|TRBJ2-7
CASSTETGNEQYF
>many|TRBV18|TRBJ1-2
CASSPGAGAGYTF
>many|TRBV19|TRBJ1-2
CASSIAGTGGAHYGYTF
>many|TRBV19|TRBJ2-2
CASSVLAGGPTGELFF
>few|TRBV19|TRBJ2-2
CASRLSRNTGELFF
>many|TRBV6-5|TRBJ1-1
CASSYGQNTEAFF
>many|TRBV6-1|TRBJ1-1
CASSEDRLNTEAFF
>many|TRBV7-3|TRBJ2-5
CASSASGTSQETQYF
>NA|TRBV9|TRBJ2-5
CASSLSDQETQYF
>many|TRBV5-1|TRBJ1-1
CASSFAPAVNTEAFF
>many|TRBV9|TRBJ1-5
CASSVDAGDQPQHF
>many|TRBV14|TRBJ1-2
CASSQAGTVNYGYTF
>many|TRBV20-1|TRBJ2-5
CSGHDRDRGIETQYF
>many|TRBV2|TRBJ1-5
CASADRAYGNQPQHF
>many|TRBV27|TRBJ2-2
CASSPAGNTGELFF